This T cell receptor beta chain was retrieved from a study of OX40 agonist ivuxolimab in advanced cancers. On the study more broadly: Partial responses were achieved by three patients, of whom one had hepatocellular carcinoma and two had cutaneous melanoma.

Patients were excluded for autoimmune disease history or systemic immunosuppression. Study results and limitations: Blood T cells, both CD4+ and CD8+, expanded clonally by week 6 at 0.1 to 3.0 mg/kg. CD8+ T cells were the subset that, on average, had more expanded clones than CD4+.

Sequencing used immunoSEQ multiplex PCR; TCRdb keeps in-frame clones, though not all of them. The data contain 35,000 to 45,000 clones, roughly four fifths of them singletons. Note on this clone: Its specificity is not known. Within the sample, other DNA sequences also encode this same CDR3.

Trimming pared 3 bases from V and 4 bases from J, leaving 7 bases between. This CDR3 has 12 amino acids. Germline lookup yields CDR1 MGHRA and CDR2 YSYEKL. The sample consisted of CD4+ or CD8+ T cells sorted from blood, taken in a trial of the OX40 agonist ivuxolimab. The sequence was collected from an adult with an advanced solid tumor such as melanoma, head and neck, liver or kidney cancer. The genes are TRBV4-1 and TRBJ2-7; possible D gene TRBD2, 5 bases. The CDR3 reads CASSQAGYEQYF. The CDR3 DNA sequence: TGCGCCAGCAGCCAGGCGGGTTACGAGCAGTACTTC.